A single TCR beta chain is shown here with its context. This study enrolled people aged about 18 to 95 from under 25 US geographic areas. Cohorts were determined from participant-reported clinical history. Trimming at V came to 6 bases and at J to 2 bases, leaving 6 bases not matched to a gene. This CDR3 spans 15 amino acids. Germline V lookup: CDR1 MNHEY, CDR2 SVGAGI. The sample belongs to a study of blood T cell repertoires in COVID-19. Original data processing: Estimates of nucleated cell counts were drawn from the amplification of reference gene primers. Assay used: immunoSEQ multiplex PCR; TCRdb lists only in-frame clones, some missing. The DNA gave D and trimming, while V, J and clone size come from that table. The repertoire includes roughly 250,000 clones, about 89% of them detected once, and under 2.5% sits in the top ten.

What was sequenced was PBMCs or T cells enriched from blood (not recorded which). This sequence was found in a woman aged 18-29 years who had recovered from COVID-19. The gene calls are TRBV6-5 and TRBJ2-3; 9 positions match TRBD2. For the CDR3, the DNA is TGTGCCAGCAGCCCGGGACTAGCCCCCACAGATACGCAGTATTTT. The encoded protein is CASSPGLAPTDTQYF.